A single sample is the source of the 10 T cell receptor beta chains below, sequenced in a study of human T cells and chemical hapten exposure. A single record per CDR3 protein comes from TCRdb applying MiXCR to the RACE reads. The data contain about 54,000 distinct CDR3 sequences, just under 10% of them singletons. Noted time point: patch test 2, 6 weeks after DPC sensitization. Documented treatment: therapeutic diphenylcyclopropenone sensitization with weekly scalp DPC. The sequenced sample was whole blood, obtained in connection with sensitization to the hapten diphenylcyclopropenone (DPC). The receptors here all came from a woman aged 50 to 60 with alopecia areata. Some clones in this sample may be carry-over from other donors' samples.

This clonotype was seen many times. The chain couples TRBV4-1 to TRBJ1-1; D possibly corresponds to TRBD1 (6 bases). CDR3 length: 16 residues. CDR1 MGHRA and CDR2 YSYEKL come from the germline V gene. Trimming stripped 4 bases from V and 1 base from J, with 16 bases between. The CDR3 sequence: CASSLSFRGSNTEAFF. CDR3 nucleotides: TGCGCCAGCAGCCTATCGTTCAGGGGATCGAACACTGAAGCTTTCTTT.

This clonotype came up many times. The chain is built from TRBV7-2 and TRBJ1-6, with 10 bases fitting TRBD1. Germline V CDR1 and CDR2: SGHTA, FQGNSA. V lost 7 bases, J lost 9 bases, and 6 bases stayed unmatched. The CDR3 loop spans 14 amino acids. CDR3 nucleotide sequence: TGTGCCAGCACCCCCGGGACAGGGGTTTCACCCCTCCACTTT. Its translation: CASTPGTGVSPLHF.

V and J are TRBV4-1 and TRBJ2-3; 7 bases are a match to TRBD2. This CDR3 is built from 16 residues. Germline lookup yields CDR1 MGHRA and CDR2 YSYEKL. V lost 0 bases, J lost 7 bases, and 10 bases stayed unmatched. The CDR3 sequence: CASSQDWGGGPNTQYF. In DNA form, the CDR3 reads TGCGCCAGCAGCCAAGATTGGGGGGGAGGTCCAAATACGCAGTATTTT.

This clonotype was seen repeatedly, ten times or more. This chain uses TRBV29-1 with TRBJ1-2; unclear D gene. CDR1 SQVTM and CDR2 ANQGSEA come from the germline V gene. Trimming removed 2 bases at V and 4 bases at J, with 11 bases between. This CDR3 is 13 amino acids long. This chain's CDR3 is CSVETGPLYGYTF. DNA for the CDR3: TGCAGCGTTGAAACGGGCCCACTCTATGGCTACACCTTC.

This clonotype was detected many times. This chain connects TRBV28 to TRBJ1-1, with D unclear. The ends were cut back, 5 bases at V and 6 bases at J, with 16 bases in the middle. Per germline, CDR1 MDHEN and CDR2 SYDVKM. This CDR3 comprises 14 residues. The CDR3 reads CASSLLGTAAEAFF. The DNA of the CDR3 is TGTGCCAGCAGTCTACTAGGCACGGCGGCTGAAGCTTTCTTT. The full variable domain, its missing parts supplied by reference TRBV28 and TRBJ1-1, is DVKVTQSSRYLVKRTGEKVFLECVQDMDHENMFWYRQDPGLGLRLIYFSYDVKMKEKGDIPEGYSVSREKKERFSLILESASTNQTSMYLCASSLLGTAAEAFFGQGTRLTVV.

Ten or more counts support this clonotype. This chain uses TRBV18 with TRBJ1-2; D perhaps matches TRBD1 (6 bases). V was shortened by 2 bases and J by 3 bases, with 7 bases between the two germline ends. Germline CDR1 reads KGHSH; CDR2 reads LQKENI. This CDR3 region has 13 residues. In nucleotides, the CDR3 is TGTGCCAGCTCACCAGGGGGCGACTATGGCTACACCTTC. Amino acid sequence: CASSPGGDYGYTF.

This clonotype came up many times. Germline and junction disagree at one end, which may indicate a read error. V gene TRBV6-2 or TRBV6-3 combines with J gene TRBJ1-5; 7 nucleotides match TRBD1. Germline lookup yields CDR1 MNHEY and CDR2 SVGEGT. This CDR3 comprises 15 residues. This CDR3 is CASSQHRGLNQLQHF. The CDR3 nucleotides are TGTGCCAGCAGCCAGCACAGGGGTCTCAATCAGCTCCAGCATTTT.

This chain connects TRBV7-8 to TRBJ2-7, with unresolved D. V gave up 5 bases and J gave up 3 bases, with 11 bases separating them. Germline-derived CDR1 and CDR2 are SGHVS and FQNEAQ. The CDR3 totals 13 residues. CDR3 in DNA: TGTGCCAGCAGCCCAGACTGGGGCTACGAGCAGTACTTC. It specifies CASSPDWGYEQYF.

This clonotype was counted only a few times. The CDR3 DNA follows: TGTGCCAGCAGTTCCCCCCCCGGGACGACAGGATTCGAGCAGTACTTC. It specifies CASSSPPGTTGFEQYF. The chain combines TRBV28 with TRBJ2-7; perhaps TRBD1 as D (6 bases). Trimming stripped 4 bases from V and 6 bases from J, with 22 bases between. This CDR3 is 16 amino acids long. Germline V lookup: CDR1 MDHEN, CDR2 SYDVKM.

The chain's CDR3 is CASSVAGNTEAFF. In DNA, the CDR3 is TGTGCCAGCAGCGTAGCTGGGAACACTGAAGCTTTCTTT. This chain joins TRBV9 and TRBJ1-1; unclear D gene. The germline V gene encodes CDR1 SGDLS and CDR2 YYNGEE. The CDR3 has 13 residues. V was trimmed by 0 bases and J by 1 base, leaving 4 bases between them.